The 4 T cell receptor beta chains reported below all come from one sample, sequenced in a study of spatial heterogeneity in lung cancer. Time point denoted: blood at routine non-recurrence follow-up after resection. MiXCR, run by TCRdb on the 5' RACE reads, gives a single entry per CDR3 protein. The sample lists about 110,000 distinct CDR3 sequences, under 14% occurring once. The material was PBMCs, obtained at follow-up. These receptors were taken from a female donor with early-stage non-small cell lung cancer.

This chain links TRBV30 with TRBJ1-5; tentatively, D is TRBD1 (5 bases). Germline V gene lookup returns CDR1 GTSNPN and CDR2 SVGIG (reference sequence). The ends were cut back, 3 bases at V and 0 bases at J, with 12 bases in the middle. CDR3 length: 15 amino acids. Here the CDR3 DNA reads TGTGCCTGGAGCGGGGGATCTGCTAGCAATCAGCCCCAGCATTTT. Translated, it gives CAWSGGSASNQPQHF.

The chain joins TRBV20-1 to TRBJ1-5, with D possibly TRBD1 on 5 matching bases. The CDR3 is 13 residues long. Germline loops: CDR1 DFQATT, CDR2 SNEGSKA (reference sequence). V dropped 2 bases and J dropped 5 bases, with 10 bases sitting between them. The CDR3 is CSARRQGDQPQHF. CDR3 bases: TGCAGTGCTAGACGCCAGGGTGATCAGCCCCAGCATTTT.

J is TRBJ2-2 and V is TRBV30, with a weak D call TRBD2 (5 bases). This CDR3 has 13 amino acids. Germline V gene lookup returns CDR1 GTSNPN and CDR2 SVGIG (reference sequence). Trimming stripped 4 bases from V and 4 bases from J, with 10 bases between. The DNA for the CDR3 is TGTGCCTGGAACGAGGCGGGCACCGGGGAGCTGTTTTTT. It codes for CAWNEAGTGELFF.

This clonotype was seen a handful of times. The rearrangement uses TRBV18 and TRBJ2-3; TRBD2 matches 15 bases. The germline V gene has CDR1 KGHSH and CDR2 LQKENI. The ends lost 0 bases at V and 9 bases at J; junction bases unmatched: 4. CDR3 size: 16 residues. The CDR3 loop is CASSPPGLAGGDTQYF. CDR3 DNA sequence: TGTGCCAGCTCACCACCGGGACTAGCGGGAGGTGACACGCAGTATTTT.